Each of the 3 T cell receptor beta chains below was sequenced from the same sample in a study of regulatory T cells after allogeneic stem cell transplantation. RNA was reverse transcribed by SMARTer RACE, then the TCR beta CDR3 region was amplified. One entry per CDR3 protein results from TCRdb running MiXCR on the 5' RACE reads. This table has around 4,400 distinct CDR3 sequences, roughly 96% appearing once. The specimen was sorted CD4+ T cells from blood (whether regulatory or conventional is not recorded), collected 30 days after allogeneic stem cell transplant. The receptors shown here come from a human patient who had an allogeneic stem cell transplant, so the T cells may come from the graft donor.

Concerning this clonotype itself: The CDR3 carries no conserved terminal phenylalanine or tryptophan, so it likely arises from a read error. No DNA is shown, since the ends of the CDR3 on it are uncertain; the CDR3 is the one TCRdb lists. The V call is TRBV20-1, the J call TRBJ2-1; the table's TRBD2 call for D was not verified on the DNA. Germline V CDR1 and CDR2: DFQATT, SNEGSKA (reference sequence). The CDR3 numbers 16 amino acids, ends counted. CDR3 sequence reads: CSARVRDSGSLNKQFL.

The CDR3 region has the DNA TGCAGTGTCGGGGTAGGGGCAGGTGTGGGCTGCACGCAGTACTTC. Translation gives CSVGVGAGVGCTQYF. The chain joins TRBV20-1 to TRBJ2-4; the D gene could be TRBD1 or TRBD2 (5 bases each). CDR1 and CDR2 from the germline V gene are DFQATT and SNEGSKA (reference sequence). V lost 7 bases and J 13 bases, leaving 29 bases between the germline ends. The CDR3 runs 15 residues.

Comment on this clonotype: The junction and the germline gene differ at one end; a read error may be behind it. This chain connects TRBV3-1 to TRBJ2-1; D is undetermined. Germline values: CDR1 LGHDT, CDR2 YNNKEL (reference sequence). This CDR3 is 12 amino acids long. CDR3 protein: CARPQDSNEQFF. DNA of the CDR3: TGTGCCAGACCCCAAGATTCCAATGAGCAGTTTTTC.